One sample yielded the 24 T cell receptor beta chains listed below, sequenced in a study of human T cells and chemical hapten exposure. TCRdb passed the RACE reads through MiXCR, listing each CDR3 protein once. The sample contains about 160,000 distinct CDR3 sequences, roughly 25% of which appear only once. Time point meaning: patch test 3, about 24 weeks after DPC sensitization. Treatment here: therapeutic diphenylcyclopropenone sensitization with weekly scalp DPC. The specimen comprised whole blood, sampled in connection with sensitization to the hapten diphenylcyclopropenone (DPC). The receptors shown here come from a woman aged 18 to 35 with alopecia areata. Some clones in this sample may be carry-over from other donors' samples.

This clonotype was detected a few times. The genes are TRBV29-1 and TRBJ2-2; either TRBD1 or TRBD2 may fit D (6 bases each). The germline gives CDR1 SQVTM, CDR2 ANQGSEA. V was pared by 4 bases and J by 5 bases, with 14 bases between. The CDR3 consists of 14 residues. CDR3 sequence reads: CSVARGVNTGELFF. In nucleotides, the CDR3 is TGCAGCGTTGCGAGGGGGGTTAATACCGGGGAGCTGTTTTTT.

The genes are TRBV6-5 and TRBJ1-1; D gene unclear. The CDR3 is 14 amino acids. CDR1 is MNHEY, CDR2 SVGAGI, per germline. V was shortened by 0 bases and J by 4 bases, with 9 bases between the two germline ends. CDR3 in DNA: TGTGCCAGCAGTTACTCGGACTCACTCACTGAAGCTTTCTTT. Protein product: CASSYSDSLTEAFF.

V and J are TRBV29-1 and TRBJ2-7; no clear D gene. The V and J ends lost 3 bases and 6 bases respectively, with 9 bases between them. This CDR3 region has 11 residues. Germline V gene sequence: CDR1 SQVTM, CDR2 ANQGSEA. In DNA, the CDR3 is TGCAGCGTTGATTCCGGGTCCGAGCAGTACTTC. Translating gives CSVDSGSEQYF.

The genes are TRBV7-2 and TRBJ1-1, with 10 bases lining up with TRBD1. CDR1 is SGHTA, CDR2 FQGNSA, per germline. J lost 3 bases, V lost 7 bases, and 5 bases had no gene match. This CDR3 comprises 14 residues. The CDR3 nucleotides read TGTGCCAGCATGACAGGGGGCTTTGACACTGAAGCTTTCTTT. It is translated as CASMTGGFDTEAFF.

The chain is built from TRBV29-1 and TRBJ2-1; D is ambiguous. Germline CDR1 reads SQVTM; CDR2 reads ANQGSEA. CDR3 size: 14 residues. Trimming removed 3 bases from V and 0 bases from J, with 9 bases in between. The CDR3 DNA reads TGCAGCGTTGATAGGGCCAGCTCCTACAATGAGCAGTTCTTC. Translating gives CSVDRASSYNEQFF.

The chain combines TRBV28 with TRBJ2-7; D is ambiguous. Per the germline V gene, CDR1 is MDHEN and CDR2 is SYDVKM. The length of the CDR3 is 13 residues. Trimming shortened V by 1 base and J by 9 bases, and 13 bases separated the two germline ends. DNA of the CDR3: TGTGCCAGCAGTTTATCCCGGGTACGGTGGCAGTACTTC. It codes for CASSLSRVRWQYF.

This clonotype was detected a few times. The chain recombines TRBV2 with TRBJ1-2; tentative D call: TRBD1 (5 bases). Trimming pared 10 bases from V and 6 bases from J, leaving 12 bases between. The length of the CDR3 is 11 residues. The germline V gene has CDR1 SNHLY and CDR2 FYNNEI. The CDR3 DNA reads TGTGCCACCGGAGGGGCAAATGGCTACACCTTC. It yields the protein CATGGANGYTF.

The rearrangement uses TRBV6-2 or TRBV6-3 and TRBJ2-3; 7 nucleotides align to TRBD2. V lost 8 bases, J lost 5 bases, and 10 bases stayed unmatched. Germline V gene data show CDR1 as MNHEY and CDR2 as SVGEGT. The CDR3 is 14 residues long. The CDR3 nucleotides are TGTGCCAGCTGCACTCGCGGGGGAAGAGATACGCAGTATTTT. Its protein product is CASCTRGGRDTQYF.

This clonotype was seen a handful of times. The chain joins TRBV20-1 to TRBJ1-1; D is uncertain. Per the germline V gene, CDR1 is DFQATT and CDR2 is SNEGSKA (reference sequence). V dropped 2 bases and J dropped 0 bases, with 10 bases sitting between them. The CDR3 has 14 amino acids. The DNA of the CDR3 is TGCAGTGCTAGAAGTCCGGGGATGAACACTGAAGCTTTCTTT. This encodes CSARSPGMNTEAFF.

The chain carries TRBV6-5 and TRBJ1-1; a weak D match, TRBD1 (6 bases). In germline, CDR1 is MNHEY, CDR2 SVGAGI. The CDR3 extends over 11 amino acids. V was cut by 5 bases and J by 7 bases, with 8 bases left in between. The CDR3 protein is CASSQGHEAFF. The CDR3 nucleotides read TGTGCCAGCAGTCAGGGACATGAAGCTTTCTTT.

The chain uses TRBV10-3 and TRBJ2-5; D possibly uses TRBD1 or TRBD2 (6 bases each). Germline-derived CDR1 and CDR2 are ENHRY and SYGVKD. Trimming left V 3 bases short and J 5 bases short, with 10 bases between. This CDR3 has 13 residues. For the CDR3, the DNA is TGTGCCATCAGTGACGGGGGCTCGGAGACCCAGTACTTC. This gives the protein CAISDGGSETQYF.

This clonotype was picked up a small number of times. CDR3 protein: CASSFGGKKDPEQYF. CDR3 sequence (DNA): TGCGCCAGCAGCTTTGGGGGGAAGAAAGACCCCGAGCAGTACTTC. The chain uses TRBV5-1 and TRBJ2-7; D might be TRBD2 (6 bases). The CDR3 consists of 15 residues. Deletions cut 2 bases from V and 6 bases from J, with 18 bases between. Germline CDR1 reads SGHRS; CDR2 reads YFSETQ.

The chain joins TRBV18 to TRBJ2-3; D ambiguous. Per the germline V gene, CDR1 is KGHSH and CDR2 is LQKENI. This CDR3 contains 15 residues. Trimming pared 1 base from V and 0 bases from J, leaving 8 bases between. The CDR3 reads CASSPLKQSTDTQYF. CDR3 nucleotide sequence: TGTGCCAGCTCACCACTTAAGCAGAGCACAGATACGCAGTATTTT.

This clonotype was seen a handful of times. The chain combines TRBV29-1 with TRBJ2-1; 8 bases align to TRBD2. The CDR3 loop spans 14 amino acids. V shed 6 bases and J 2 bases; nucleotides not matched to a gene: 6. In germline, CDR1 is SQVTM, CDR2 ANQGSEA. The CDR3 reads CSVDGGGAYNEQFF. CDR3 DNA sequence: TGCAGCGTGGACGGGGGGGGAGCCTACAATGAGCAGTTCTTC.

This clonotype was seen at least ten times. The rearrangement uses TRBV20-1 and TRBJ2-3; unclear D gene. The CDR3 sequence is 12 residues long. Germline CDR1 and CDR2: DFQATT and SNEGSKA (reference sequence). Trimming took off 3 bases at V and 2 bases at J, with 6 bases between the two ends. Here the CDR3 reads CSARAYTDTQYF. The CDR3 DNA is TGCAGTGCTAGGGCGTACACAGATACGCAGTATTTT.

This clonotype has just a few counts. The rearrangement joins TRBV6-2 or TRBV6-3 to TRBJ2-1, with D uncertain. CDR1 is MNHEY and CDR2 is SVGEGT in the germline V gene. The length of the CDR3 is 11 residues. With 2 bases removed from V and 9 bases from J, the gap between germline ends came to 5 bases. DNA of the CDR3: TGTGCCAGCAGTTACGAGGCTGAGCAGTTCTTC. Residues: CASSYEAEQFF.

CDR3 nucleotide sequence: TGCGCCAGCAGCCTTGCCGTGGTCGAAACCCTCCACTTT. It specifies CASSLAVVETLHF. The chain carries TRBV4-1 and TRBJ1-6; the D is unclear. CDR3 length: 13 residues. Trimming left V 4 bases short and J 14 bases short, with 15 bases between. Germline V gives CDR1 MGHRA, CDR2 YSYEKL.

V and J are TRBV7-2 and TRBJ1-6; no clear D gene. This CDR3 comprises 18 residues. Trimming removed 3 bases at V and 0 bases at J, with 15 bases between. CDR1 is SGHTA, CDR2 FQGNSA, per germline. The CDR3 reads CASSFQVWASSYNSPLHF. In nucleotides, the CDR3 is TGTGCCAGCAGCTTCCAGGTCTGGGCAAGCTCCTATAATTCACCCCTCCACTTT.

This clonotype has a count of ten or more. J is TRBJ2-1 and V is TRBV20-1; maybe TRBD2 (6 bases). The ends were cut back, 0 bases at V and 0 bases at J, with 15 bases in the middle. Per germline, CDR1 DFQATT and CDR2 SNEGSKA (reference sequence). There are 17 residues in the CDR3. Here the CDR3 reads CSARDLGGVFSYNEQFF. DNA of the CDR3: TGCAGTGCTAGAGATTTGGGCGGGGTATTCTCCTACAATGAGCAGTTCTTC.

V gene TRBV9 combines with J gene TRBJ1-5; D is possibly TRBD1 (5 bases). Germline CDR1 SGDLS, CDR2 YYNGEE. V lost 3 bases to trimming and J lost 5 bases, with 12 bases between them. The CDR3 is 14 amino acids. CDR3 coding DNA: TGTGCCAGCAGCGCCCAGGGTTTAGATCAGCCCCAGCATTTT. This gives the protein CASSAQGLDQPQHF.

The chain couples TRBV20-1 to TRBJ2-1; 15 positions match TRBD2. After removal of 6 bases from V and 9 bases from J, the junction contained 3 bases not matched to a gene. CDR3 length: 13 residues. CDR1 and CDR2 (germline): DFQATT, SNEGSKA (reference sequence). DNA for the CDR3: TGCAGTGCCGGACTAGCGGGAGGGAGTGAGCAGTTCTTC. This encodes CSAGLAGGSEQFF.

DNA of the CDR3: TGCAGCGTTGTGACTAGCGGGAGTCATGAGCAGTTCTTC. Its translation is CSVVTSGSHEQFF. This rearrangement joins TRBV29-1 to TRBJ2-1; TRBD2 matches 12 bases. The J segment lost 8 bases and the V segment lost 4 bases, leaving 3 bases of the junction unmatched. CDR1 and CDR2 (germline): SQVTM, ANQGSEA. This CDR3 is built from 13 residues.

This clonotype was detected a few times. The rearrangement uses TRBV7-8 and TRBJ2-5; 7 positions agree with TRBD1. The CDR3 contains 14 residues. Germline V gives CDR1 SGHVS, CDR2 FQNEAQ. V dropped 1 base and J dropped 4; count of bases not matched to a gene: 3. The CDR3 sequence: CASSLDRGRETQYF. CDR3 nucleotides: TGTGCCAGCAGCTTAGACAGGGGTCGAGAGACCCAGTACTTC.

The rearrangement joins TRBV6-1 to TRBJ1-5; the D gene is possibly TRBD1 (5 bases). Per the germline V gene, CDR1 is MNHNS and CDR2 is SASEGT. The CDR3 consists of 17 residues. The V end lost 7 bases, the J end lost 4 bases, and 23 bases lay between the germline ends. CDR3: CASTQRDGRGGNQPQHF. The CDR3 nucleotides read TGTGCCAGCACACAAAGGGATGGTAGGGGCGGGAATCAGCCCCAGCATTTT.